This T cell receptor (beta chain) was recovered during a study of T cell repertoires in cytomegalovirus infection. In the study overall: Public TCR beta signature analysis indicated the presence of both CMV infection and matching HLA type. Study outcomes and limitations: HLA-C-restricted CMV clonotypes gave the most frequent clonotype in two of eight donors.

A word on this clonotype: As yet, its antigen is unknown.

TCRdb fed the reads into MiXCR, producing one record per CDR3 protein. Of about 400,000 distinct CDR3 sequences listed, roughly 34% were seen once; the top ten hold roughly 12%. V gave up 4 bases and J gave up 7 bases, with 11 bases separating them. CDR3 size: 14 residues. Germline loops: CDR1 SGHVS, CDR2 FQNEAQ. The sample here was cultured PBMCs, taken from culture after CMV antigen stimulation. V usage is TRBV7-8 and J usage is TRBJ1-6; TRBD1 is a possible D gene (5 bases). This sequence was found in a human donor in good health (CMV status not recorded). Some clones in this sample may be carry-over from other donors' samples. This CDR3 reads CASSSDKGNSPLHF. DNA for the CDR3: TGTGCCAGCAGCTCTGACAAGGGGAATTCACCCCTCCACTTT.